This TCR beta chain comes out of a study of T-cell memory formation after mild COVID-19. Across the study: TCR clustering was largely donor specific. The study's findings and limits: A subset of responding clones appeared in pre-infection memory, suggesting cross-reactive memory joined. CM and EM subsets held most contracting CD4+ clones; EMRA held CD8+ ones.

TCRdb called the 5' RACE reads again in MiXCR, with one record for every CDR3 protein. The data contain 85,000 to 130,000 distinct CDR3 sequences, around an eighth of them seen just once; the ten biggest clones take up roughly 30%. This clonotype appeared a few times. The antigen remains unidentified. Trimming at V came to 3 bases and at J to 5 bases, leaving 3 bases not matched to a gene. The CDR3 is made up of 12 amino acids. Germline values: CDR1 DFQATT, CDR2 SNEGSKA (reference sequence). The sequencing sample was made of PBMCs or a T cell subset sorted from them (not recorded which). The TCR comes from an adult woman who had mild COVID-19 (a few samples of this study predate the infection). Cell type and time point are not known. The rearrangement joins TRBV20-1 to TRBJ2-5, with 7 bases aligning to TRBD2. CDR3 sequence: CSASGRRETQYF. The CDR3 region has the DNA TGCAGTGCTAGCGGGAGGAGGGAGACCCAGTACTTC.